The 15 T cell receptor beta chains in this list originate from one sample, sequenced in a study of blood T cell repertoires in COVID-19. Here immunoSEQ multiplex PCR was the method, and the copy in TCRdb shows in-frame clones only, minus some. The repertoire holds some 240,000 clones, with approximately 85% as singletons. The sequenced material came from PBMCs or T cells enriched from blood (not recorded which). The receptors were sampled from a woman in her forties or fifties who had been exposed to COVID-19.

The V call is TRBV2, the J call TRBJ1-1, with a weak D call TRBD1 (6 bases). Trimming stripped 5 bases from V and 2 bases from J, with 12 bases between. Germline CDR1 and CDR2: SNHLY and FYNNEI. This CDR3 has 14 residues. CDR3 protein: CASSTRTANTEAFF. The CDR3, as DNA: TGTGCCAGCAGTACCCGGACAGCTAACACTGAAGCTTTCTTT.

The chain couples TRBV5-6 to TRBJ1-1; D call uncertain. The ends were cut back, 0 bases at V and 1 base at J, with 16 bases in the middle. Looked up from germline, CDR1 is SGHDT and CDR2 is YYEEEE. CDR3 size: 17 residues. This CDR3 reads CASSLASQLIPNTEAFF. CDR3 sequence (DNA): TGTGCCAGCAGCTTGGCCTCACAGCTTATCCCGAACACTGAAGCTTTCTTT.

CDR3: CASSPRAGEGSYEQYF. CDR3 nucleotide sequence: TGTGCCAGCAGTCCCCGAGCAGGGGAAGGTTCCTACGAGCAGTACTTC. The genes are TRBV28 and TRBJ2-7; D is possibly TRBD1 (6 bases). The germline V gene has CDR1 MDHEN and CDR2 SYDVKM. The CDR3 loop spans 16 amino acids. V lost 5 bases and J lost 1, with 18 bases in between.

This clone was detected only a few times. V usage is TRBV6-2 or TRBV6-3 and J usage is TRBJ1-6, with unresolved D. CDR3 length: 13 residues. Trimming removed 0 bases at V and 14 bases at J, with 11 bases between. The germline gives CDR1 MNHEY, CDR2 SVGEGT. CDR3 DNA: TGTGCCAGCAGTTACTCCGAGCGTGCGGCCCTCCACTTT. Protein product: CASSYSERAALHF.

The chain uses TRBV28 and TRBJ1-3; 10 bases agree with TRBD1. The V segment lost 6 bases and the J segment 6 bases; nucleotides outside the gene matches: 5. The CDR3 contains 14 residues. The germline V gene has CDR1 MDHEN and CDR2 SYDVKM. The CDR3 reads CASSGTGVSNTIYF. CDR3 in DNA: TGTGCCAGCAGCGGGACAGGGGTATCAAACACCATATATTTT.

This clone occurred a few times. DNA for the CDR3: TGTGCCAGCACACTACAGGGTGGGTACACTGAAGCTTTCTTT. Protein: CASTLQGGYTEAFF. This sequence joins TRBV2 and TRBJ1-1, with D maybe TRBD1 (6 bases). CDR3 size: 14 residues. V gave up 7 bases and J gave up 3 bases, with 15 bases separating them. Germline V gene sequence: CDR1 SNHLY, CDR2 FYNNEI.

The chain combines TRBV30 with TRBJ1-2, with a weak D call TRBD1 (5 bases). Germline values: CDR1 GTSNPN, CDR2 SVGIG (reference sequence). The length of the CDR3 is 11 residues. V was trimmed by 8 bases and J by 4 bases, leaving 11 bases between them. The chain's CDR3 is CAGPGFYGYTF. The DNA of the CDR3 is TGTGCCGGCCCAGGGTTCTATGGCTACACCTTC.

The chain uses TRBV11-2 and TRBJ1-2; D is undetermined. Germline-derived CDR1 and CDR2 are SGHAT and FQNNGV. The length of the CDR3 is 15 residues. The V end was cut by 0 bases, the J end by 1 base, with 9 bases between. The CDR3: CASSLDFGSNYGYTF. Written as DNA, the CDR3 is TGTGCCAGCAGCTTAGATTTCGGGAGTAACTATGGCTACACCTTC. The complete variable domain, with remaining parts taken from reference TRBV11-2 and TRBJ1-2, reads EAGVAQSPRYKIIEKRQSVAFWCNPISGHATLYWYQQILGQGPKLLIQFQNNGVVDDSQLPKDRFSAERLKGVDSTLKIQPAKLEDSAVYLCASSLDFGSNYGYTFGSGTRLTVV.

This clone was detected once. The chain uses TRBV6-1 and TRBJ1-2; D uncertain. V gave up 0 bases and J gave up 6 bases, with 11 bases separating them. The CDR3 sequence is 14 residues long. Per germline, CDR1 MNHNS and CDR2 SASEGT. In nucleotides, the CDR3 is TGTGCCAGCAGTGAAGCGTGGTTCCGCGATGGCTACACCTTC. Its protein is CASSEAWFRDGYTF.

The chain's CDR3 is CASSFEEGGELFF. In DNA, the CDR3 is TGTGCCAGCAGCTTTGAGGAAGGCGGGGAGCTGTTTTTT. The gene calls are TRBV7-3 and TRBJ2-2, with no clear D. The V end lost 3 bases, the J end lost 7 bases, and 9 bases lay between the germline ends. The CDR3 has 13 residues. CDR1 and CDR2 from the germline V gene are SGHTA and FQGTGA.

The rearrangement links TRBV7-9 to TRBJ2-3; no reliable D call. Deletions cut 3 bases from V and 0 bases from J, with 4 bases between. CDR3 length: 13 residues. Germline CDR1 reads SEHNR; CDR2 reads FQNEAQ (reference sequence). The CDR3 region has the DNA TGTGCCAGCAGCTTTCTAAGCACAGATACGCAGTATTTT. Translation gives CASSFLSTDTQYF.

The V gene is TRBV12-3 or TRBV12-4, the J gene TRBJ1-4; D remains unclear. There are 13 residues in the CDR3. The V end lost 8 bases, the J end lost 5 bases, and 12 bases lay between the germline ends. For the CDR3, the DNA is TGTGCCAGCCTAGACGGTTTGAATGAAAAACTGTTTTTT. Its translation is CASLDGLNEKLFF.

This chain uses TRBV5-5 with TRBJ2-7; perhaps TRBD1 as D (6 bases). Germline CDR1 and CDR2: SGHKS and YYEKEE (reference sequence). V lost 0 bases to trimming and J lost 8 bases, with 12 bases between them. This CDR3 region has 13 residues. The CDR3 DNA reads as TGTGCCAGCAGCTTGGAAGGACAGTCCCAGCAGTACTTC. Protein product: CASSLEGQSQQYF.

The chain links TRBV6-4 to TRBJ2-3, with 11 bases matching TRBD2. The V gene's germline CDR1 is MRHNA and CDR2 SNTAGT. Trimming cost V 6 bases and J 3 bases; bases outside gene matches: 11. The CDR3 has 17 amino acids. Here the CDR3 reads CASRFLSGGERTDTQYF. The CDR3 coding sequence is TGTGCCAGCAGATTCCTTAGCGGGGGGGAAAGGACAGATACGCAGTATTTT.

V is TRBV5-1 and J is TRBJ2-1; 12 bases fit TRBD2. The CDR3 spans 15 residues. Per germline, CDR1 SGHRS and CDR2 YFSETQ. The trim removed 0 bases at V and 7 bases at J, leaving 2 bases unmatched. CDR3 region: CASSLETSGGNEQFF. CDR3 in DNA: TGCGCCAGCAGCTTGGAAACTAGCGGGGGGAATGAGCAGTTCTTC.